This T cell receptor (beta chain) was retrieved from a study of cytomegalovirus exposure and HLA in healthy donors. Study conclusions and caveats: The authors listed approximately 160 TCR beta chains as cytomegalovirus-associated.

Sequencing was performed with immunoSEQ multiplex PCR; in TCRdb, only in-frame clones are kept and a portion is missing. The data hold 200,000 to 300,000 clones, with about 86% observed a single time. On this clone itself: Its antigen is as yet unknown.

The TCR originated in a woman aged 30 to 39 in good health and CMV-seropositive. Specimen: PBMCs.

The CDR3 bases are TGTGCCGCGGGACAGAACTATGGCTACACCTTC. This codes for CAAGQNYGYTF. The chain joins TRBV27 to TRBJ1-2; 7 bases are shared with TRBD1. This CDR3 is 11 amino acids long. Germline V CDR1 and CDR2: MNHEY, SMNVEV (reference sequence). The V and J ends lost 11 bases and 2 bases, in that order; junction bases with no gene match: 2.